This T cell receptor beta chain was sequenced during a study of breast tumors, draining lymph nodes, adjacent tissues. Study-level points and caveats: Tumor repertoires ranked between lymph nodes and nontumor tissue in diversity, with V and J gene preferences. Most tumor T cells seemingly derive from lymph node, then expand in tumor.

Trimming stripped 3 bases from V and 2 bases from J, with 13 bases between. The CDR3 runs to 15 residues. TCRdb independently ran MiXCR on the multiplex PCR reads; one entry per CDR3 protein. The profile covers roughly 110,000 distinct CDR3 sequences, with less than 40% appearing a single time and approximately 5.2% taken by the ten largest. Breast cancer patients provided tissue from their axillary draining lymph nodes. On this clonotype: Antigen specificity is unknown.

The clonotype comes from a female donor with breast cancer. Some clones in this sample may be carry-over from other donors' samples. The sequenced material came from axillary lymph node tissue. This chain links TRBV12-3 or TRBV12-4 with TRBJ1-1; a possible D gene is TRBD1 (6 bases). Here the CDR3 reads CASSFLGQPNTEAFF. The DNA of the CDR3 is TGTGCCAGCAGTTTCTTAGGACAGCCCAACACTGAAGCTTTCTTT.